This T cell receptor (beta chain) originates from a study of blood T cell repertoires in COVID-19. Study at large: In each case, the material was cDNA or gDNA derived from T cells, B-cell-depleted T cells, or PBMCs.

Methods used by the authors: Amplification of reference gene primers was used by the study to estimate nucleated cell counts. Repertoires were generated with immunoSEQ multiplex PCR, while TCRdb's copy carries only in-frame clones and drops some. That table is the source of V, J and clone size, and D and trimming were worked out from the DNA. In the table there are approximately 210,000 clones, about four fifths of which are singletons. Trimming cost V 11 bases and J 7 bases, with 21 bases left between them. Per the germline V gene, CDR1 is MNHNY and CDR2 is SVGAGI (reference sequence). This CDR3 region has 13 residues.

The V and J genes are TRBV6-6 and TRBJ2-7, with D possibly matching TRBD1 (5 bases). The TCR originated in a woman in her thirties or forties with acute or convalescent COVID-19. The specimen sequenced was peripheral blood. This CDR3 is CACSQGELGEQYF. CDR3 DNA: TGTGCCTGTTCTCAGGGTGAGCTTGGAGAGCAGTACTTC.